This T cell receptor beta chain was observed in a study of shared clonotypes between healthy human individuals. The study, taken as a whole, reports: Genetic and exposure-history diversity was limited by the few donors.

The assay was immunoSEQ multiplex PCR, and TCRdb's table has in-frame clones only and misses some. The sample records approximately 500,000 clones, 70% to 85% being singletons. Concerning this clone: The antigen remains unidentified.

This CDR3 is built from 13 residues. Germline values: CDR1 SQVTM, CDR2 ANQGSEA. This TCR was recovered from a woman in her thirties or forties in good health. Some clones in this sample may be carry-over from other donors' samples. Sequencing was done on a sample of PBMCs. This chain links TRBV29-1 with TRBJ2-5; TRBD2 might be the D (7 bases). Gene TRBJ2-7 matches the end of the DNA better, so the J call may be wrong. CDR3 loop: CSATKGGSYEQYF. The DNA of the CDR3 is TGCAGCGCTACTAAGGGGGGGTCCTACGAGCAGTACTTC.